Listed below are T cell receptor beta chains from one sample, sequenced in a study of response to subunit inactivated influenza vaccine. TCRdb re-called the RT-PCR reads through MiXCR, storing one row per CDR3 protein. The sample shows 650,000 or so distinct CDR3 sequences, 12% to 15% of them seen only once. Material: PBMCs from blood, obtained less than 15 days before vaccination. The receptors shown here come from a middle-aged man who received an inactivated influenza vaccine. The CDR3 runs from the conserved cysteine through the conserved F or W. The order of the fields is clone size, D gene, CDR3 length, J gene, V gene, CDR3 protein, CDR3 DNA. The D gene is left open where the match is weak. Size is omitted from some rows. Given values are once, few, many or a class for expanded clones.

-,-,19,TRBJ2-3,TRBV28,CASSLGPTSSNRHTDTQYF,TGTGCCAGCAGTTTAGGTCCGACGAGTTCCAACAGGCATACAGATACGCAGTATTTT
few,-,13,TRBJ2-3,TRBV5-1,CASRPGITDTQYF,TGCGCCAGCAGGCCGGGAATAACAGATACGCAGTATTTT
-,TRBD1,13,TRBJ2-1,TRBV5-5,CASSRNRGDEQFF,TGTGCCAGCAGCCGTAACAGGGGCGATGAGCAGTTCTTC
few,-,14,TRBJ1-4,TRBV5-1,CASSLPGTYEKLFF,TGCGCCAGCAGCTTGCCCGGAACCTATGAAAAACTGTTTTTT
-,-,15,TRBJ2-5,TRBV20-1,CSATGHGGNQETQYF,TGCAGTGCGACGGGGCACGGGGGCAACCAAGAGACCCAGTACTTC
-,-,11,TRBJ2-7,TRBV20-1,CSAASWGEQYF,TGCAGTGCAGCTAGCTGGGGGGAGCAGTACTTC
many,TRBD1,14,TRBJ1-6,TRBV27,CASSPPQGGSPLHF,TGTGCCAGCAGTCCACCCCAGGGGGGATCACCCCTCCACTTT
-,-,12,TRBJ2-5,TRBV9,CASSGPKETQYF,TGTGCCAGCAGCGGACCGAAAGAGACCCAGTACTTC
-,-,15,TRBJ1-3,TRBV14,CASSRDLFSGNTIYF,TGTGCCAGCAGCCGGGACTTATTCTCTGGAAACACCATATATTTT
few,-,15,TRBJ1-2,TRBV6-5,CASSYSRWGAGGYTF,TGTGCCAGCAGTTACTCGAGGTGGGGGGCGGGTGGCTACACCTTC
many,-,13,TRBJ2-1,TRBV3-1,CASSHPPRFEQFF,TGTGCCAGCAGCCACCCGCCCAGGTTTGAGCAGTTCTTC
few,-,14,TRBJ2-2,TRBV9,CASSVNPNTGELFF,TGTGCCAGCAGCGTAAATCCGAACACCGGGGAGCTGTTTTTT
-,TRBD1,15,TRBJ2-5,TRBV5-1,CASSGGTGGVETQYF,TGCGCCAGCAGCGGAGGGACAGGGGGCGTAGAGACCCAGTACTTC
-,-,15,TRBJ2-3,TRBV12-3/TRBV12-4,CASSLRGKRADTQYF,TGTGCCAGCAGTCTGAGGGGGAAGAGAGCAGATACGCAGTATTTT
-,TRBD1,16,TRBJ2-2,TRBV6-1,CASTETGTVNTGELFF,TGTGCCAGCACCGAAACCGGGACAGTGAACACCGGGGAGCTGTTTTTT
-,TRBD2,13,TRBJ2-7,TRBV20-1,CSARDGVAGVKYF,TGCAGTGCTAGAGATGGAGTAGCGGGAGTGAAGTACTTC
few,TRBD1,15,TRBJ1-1,TRBV18,CASSPEARQGTEAFF,TGTGCCAGCTCACCGGAAGCTCGACAGGGCACTGAAGCTTTCTTT
few,-,13,TRBJ2-7,TRBV6-2/TRBV6-3,CASSQQGPGEQYF,TGTGCCAGCAGTCAACAGGGTCCGGGGGAGCAGTACTTC
few,-,15,TRBJ2-1,TRBV9,CASSVGTGWNNEQFF,TGTGCCAGCAGCGTAGGTACAGGGTGGAACAATGAGCAGTTCTTC
-,-,14,TRBJ2-7,TRBV21-1,CARRGGHYRYEQYF,TGTGCCCGAAGGGGAGGTCACTACCGCTACGAGCAGTACTTC
few,TRBD2,15,TRBJ2-3,TRBV7-9,CASSFGLADTDTQYF,TGTGCCAGCAGCTTCGGACTAGCGGACACAGATACGCAGTATTTT
-,TRBD2,13,TRBJ2-7,TRBV29-1,CSVTTSGSYEQYF,TGCAGCGTTACGACTAGCGGCTCCTACGAGCAGTACTTC
few,-,13,TRBJ2-7,TRBV15,CATTQPDSGEQYF,TGTGCCACCACCCAGCCGGATAGTGGAGAGCAGTACTTC
few,TRBD1,15,TRBJ2-7,TRBV20-1,CSARGGTVTSYEQYF,TGCAGTGCTAGGGGTGGGACAGTGACCTCCTACGAGCAGTACTTC
-,-,16,TRBJ1-5,TRBV3-1,CASSEVIGHQVKPQHF,TGTGCCAGCAGCGAGGTCATCGGGCATCAAGTCAAGCCCCAGCATTTT
many,TRBD1,13,TRBJ1-5,TRBV28,CASSLFRDRGEHF,TGTGCCAGCAGTTTATTCAGGGACAGGGGCGAGCATTTT
-,TRBD1,15,TRBJ2-7,TRBV20-1,CSAEIRDRGYYEQYF,TGCAGTGCTGAAATTCGGGACAGGGGGTACTACGAGCAGTACTTC
many,TRBD2,12,TRBJ2-5,TRBV20-1,CSATSGWETQYF,TGCAGTGCAACTAGCGGTTGGGAGACCCAGTACTTC
few,-,11,TRBJ2-1,TRBV12-3/TRBV12-4,CASSSIYEQFF,TGTGCCAGCAGTTCGATCTATGAGCAGTTCTTC
few,TRBD2,15,TRBJ2-7,TRBV27,CASSTAGAGPYEQYF,TGTGCCAGCAGTACCGCGGGAGCGGGACCCTACGAGCAGTACTTC
few,-,12,TRBJ2-3,TRBV5-1,CASSQLGDTQYF,TGCGCCAGCAGCCAGCTCGGGGATACGCAGTATTTT
few,TRBD1,13,TRBJ2-7,TRBV12-3/TRBV12-4,CASSFGTGFEQYF,TGTGCCAGCAGTTTCGGGACAGGGTTCGAGCAGTACTTC
many,TRBD2,16,TRBJ2-3,TRBV7-2,CASSLLGLALTDTQYF,TGTGCCAGCAGCCTACTCGGACTAGCGTTGACAGATACGCAGTATTTT
few,-,15,TRBJ2-7,TRBV7-9,CASSFRDGTIYEQYF,TGTGCCAGCAGTTTTCGGGACGGAACCATCTACGAGCAGTACTTC
few,TRBD1,17,TRBJ1-6,TRBV5-1,CASSYTTGGNGNSPLHF,TGCGCCAGCAGTTATACTACAGGGGGCAACGGTAATTCACCCCTCCACTTT
-,-,16,TRBJ2-1,TRBV24-1,CATSDLGAGIDNEQFF,TGTGCCACCAGTGATTTGGGCGCGGGAATAGACAATGAGCAGTTCTTC
-,-,17,TRBJ2-3,TRBV24-1,CATSDSPPSQEADTQYF,TGTGCCACCAGTGATTCCCCCCCGAGCCAAGAAGCAGATACGCAGTATTTT
few,-,12,TRBJ2-7,TRBV15,CATSRQGYEQYF,TGTGCCACCAGCAGACAGGGCTACGAGCAGTACTTC
few,TRBD1,16,TRBJ2-1,TRBV12-3/TRBV12-4,CASSSRAGTGMDEQFF,TGTGCCAGCAGTTCCCGGGCTGGGACAGGGATGGATGAGCAGTTCTTC
-,-,14,TRBJ2-7,TRBV29-1,CSVVSQGLGYEQYF,TGCAGCGTTGTATCGCAGGGCCTAGGCTACGAGCAGTACTTC
few,-,14,TRBJ2-5,TRBV7-2,CASSRDQYQETQYF,TGTGCCAGCAGCAGAGACCAATACCAAGAGACCCAGTACTTC
-,TRBD2,15,TRBJ2-1,TRBV6-1,CASRRASGGNNEQFF,TGTGCCAGCAGGAGAGCTAGCGGGGGGAACAATGAGCAGTTCTTC
-,TRBD1,14,TRBJ1-5,TRBV7-8,CASSLGTGYQPQHF,TGTGCCAGCAGCTTAGGGACAGGGTATCAGCCCCAGCATTTT
few,-,12,TRBJ2-7,TRBV6-5,CASSYGTSEQYF,TGTGCCAGCAGTTACGGCACTAGCGAGCAGTACTTC
-,-,18,TRBJ1-1,TRBV6-2/TRBV6-3,CASRGLSRDGRMNTEAFF,TGTGCCTCTAGAGGATTATCAAGGGACGGCCGAATGAACACTGAAGCTTTCTTT
few,TRBD1,17,TRBJ1-2,TRBV7-2,CASSSRIEQGLLYGYTF,TGTGCCAGCAGCTCCAGGATCGAACAGGGGCTCCTCTATGGCTACACCTTC
few,-,15,TRBJ1-3,TRBV5-1,CASSRDGDSGNTIYF,TGCGCCAGCAGCAGGGACGGAGATTCTGGAAACACCATATATTTT
-,-,16,TRBJ1-4,TRBV20-1,CSAQHTGASSYEKLFF,TGCAGTGCTCAGCATACGGGGGCCTCTTCATATGAAAAACTGTTTTTT
few,-,14,TRBJ1-1,TRBV20-1,CSAGGGRAGTEAFF,TGCAGTGCTGGGGGGGGCAGGGCTGGCACTGAAGCTTTCTTT
few,-,14,TRBJ2-7,TRBV29-1,CSVEEKDGAYEQYF,TGCAGCGTTGAAGAGAAAGACGGGGCCTACGAGCAGTACTTC